A selection of T cell receptor beta chains follows, all from one sample in a study of PD-1 and CTLA-4 blockade in melanoma. Assay: immunoSEQ multiplex PCR; the TCRdb copy retains only in-frame clones and omits some. This sample has 32,000 or so clones, with around nine tenths found just once. This specimen consisted of CD8+ T cells from peripheral blood, obtained before anti-PD-1 treatment. These TCRs come from a human donor with melanoma. Both conserved end residues are part of each CDR3. The order of the fields is D gene, V gene, J gene, clone size, CDR3 DNA, CDR3 protein. D genes are given only for firm matches. Only some rows state a clone size, as once, few, many or a class for expanded clones.

-	TRBV27	TRBJ1-5	-	TGTGCCAGCAGTTTAAGGGGGCAGCCCCAGCATTTT	CASSLRGQPQHF
TRBD1	TRBV6-5	TRBJ2-7	-	TGTGCCAGCGCCAGCGGACAGGGGGGCGAGCAGTACTTC	CASASGQGGEQYF
TRBD1	TRBV30	TRBJ2-7	-	TGTGCCCTGACCGGGACAGCCGGATCCTACGAGCAGTACTTC	CALTGTAGSYEQYF
-	TRBV3-1/TRBV3-2	TRBJ1-6	-	TGTGCCAGCACCCTGACTGGAGATAATTCACCCCTCCACTTT	CASTLTGDNSPLHF
-	TRBV9	TRBJ2-1	-	TGTGCCAGCAGCCATTACTCCTACAATGAGCAGTTCTTC	CASSHYSYNEQFF
TRBD1	TRBV27	TRBJ2-7	-	TGTGCCAGCAGTTTCAAAACGACAGGGTACGAGCAGTACTTC	CASSFKTTGYEQYF
TRBD2	TRBV19	TRBJ2-1	-	TGTGCCAGTAGCCCCGCTAGCGGGGAAGACAGTGAGCAGTTCTTC	CASSPASGEDSEQFF
-	TRBV6-5	TRBJ1-2	-	TGTGCCAGCAGTTACACTTGGACGAGGGACTATGGCTACACCTTC	CASSYTWTRDYGYTF
-	TRBV20-1	TRBJ2-7	once	TGCAGTGCTAGGGACCTCTACGAGCAGTACTTC	CSARDLYEQYF
-	TRBV6-1	TRBJ2-7	few	TGTGCCAGCAGTGAAGCAGCGGACGGGCCCTTGGAGCAGTACTTC	CASSEAADGPLEQYF
-	TRBV4-2	TRBJ2-1	-	TGTGCCAGCAGCCCCCTAGGGGGTAATGAGCAGTTCTTC	CASSPLGGNEQFF
TRBD2	TRBV3-1/TRBV3-2	TRBJ2-7	-	TGTGCCAGCAGCCAATTTCAGCGGGAAAGTGACGAGCAGTACTTC	CASSQFQRESDEQYF
-	TRBV7-8	TRBJ2-7	-	TGTGCCAGCAGCTTAGTGGGCACAACCTACGAGCAGTACTTC	CASSLVGTTYEQYF
-	TRBV7-9	TRBJ1-6	-	TGTGCCAGCAGCCCCCCCGAGACAGGAAATTCACCCCTCCACTTT	CASSPPETGNSPLHF